These 3 T cell receptor beta chains came from one sample sequenced in a study of identical twins. In TCRdb, the 5' RACE reads were re-called with MiXCR into one record per CDR3 protein. This table has around 550,000 distinct CDR3 sequences, nearly 15% appearing once. Another study also made use of these data, one on yellow fever vaccine responses in identical twins.

The sequenced material came from CD4+ T cells sorted from blood. The receptors stem from a woman aged 18 to 35 in good health.

This clonotype has a count of ten or more. The V and J genes are TRBV20-1 and TRBJ1-5; no clear D. The germline V gene encodes CDR1 DFQATT and CDR2 SNEGSKA (reference sequence). The CDR3 runs 11 residues. V shed 3 bases and J shed 6 bases, with 6 bases lying between them. The DNA for the CDR3 is TGCAGTGCTAGGGGTTCTCAGCCCCAGCATTTT. It is translated as CSARGSQPQHF.

The chain recombines TRBV7-8 with TRBJ2-1; tentative D call: TRBD2 (5 bases). CDR3 length: 16 amino acids. Germline V gene data show CDR1 as SGHVS and CDR2 as FQNEAQ. Trimming pared 1 base from V and 0 bases from J, leaving 10 bases between. The CDR3 nucleotides read TGTGCCAGCAGCTTAGGGACTTACAACTCCTACAATGAGCAGTTCTTC. This gives the protein CASSLGTYNSYNEQFF.

This clonotype was seen a few times. V usage is TRBV20-1 and J usage is TRBJ1-1; 11 bases line up with TRBD1. CDR1 DFQATT and CDR2 SNEGSKA come from the germline V gene (reference sequence). Germline trimming cut 6 bases from V and 5 bases from J; bases unmatched to any gene: 8. The CDR3 has 14 residues. CDR3 DNA sequence: TGCAGTGCCCCCACGGACAGGGGGCGGACTGAAGCTTTCTTT. Translating gives CSAPTDRGRTEAFF.